Presented here are 16 T cell receptor beta chains from one specimen sequenced in a study of OX40 agonist ivuxolimab in advanced cancers. Libraries were prepared by immunoSEQ multiplex PCR; TCRdb keeps only in-frame clonotypes and omits some of them. Altogether 50,000 to 65,000 clones are present, approximately 92% being singletons, with the ten largest covering around an eighth. Sequences were derived from CD4+ or CD8+ T cells sorted from blood, sampled in a trial of the OX40 agonist ivuxolimab. All receptors come from an adult with an advanced solid tumor such as melanoma, head and neck, liver or kidney cancer.

The V and J genes are TRBV5-5 and TRBJ2-3; no reliable D call. Germline V gives CDR1 SGHKS, CDR2 YYEKEE (reference sequence). V gave up 3 bases and J gave up 2 bases, with 4 bases separating them. CDR3 length: 12 amino acids. The CDR3 nucleotides read TGTGCCAGCAGCTACTACACAGATACGCAGTATTTT. This encodes CASSYYTDTQYF.

The genes are TRBV10-3 and TRBJ1-2; D unclear. Germline V gene lookup returns CDR1 ENHRY and CDR2 SYGVKD. The CDR3 spans 12 residues. V was shortened by 7 bases and J by 4 bases, with 10 bases between the two germline ends. The CDR3 DNA reads as TGTGCCATCACGGCAGGCATCTATGGCTACACCTTC. This encodes CAITAGIYGYTF.

J is TRBJ2-7 and V is TRBV30; D is unclear. V lost 1 base and J lost 7, with 8 bases in between. This CDR3 spans 11 amino acids. Germline-derived CDR1 and CDR2 are GTSNPN and SVGIG (reference sequence). CDR3 coding DNA: TGTGCCTGGAGTGGGGTTGGGGAGCAGTACTTC. Amino acids: CAWSGVGEQYF.

CDR3 protein: CASEGLADEQFF. CDR3 DNA: TGTGCCAGTGAAGGGCTAGCCGATGAGCAGTTCTTC. The chain couples TRBV6-1 to TRBJ2-1, with D tentatively TRBD2 (5 bases). Looked up from germline, CDR1 is MNHNS and CDR2 is SASEGT. Trimming stripped 9 bases from V and 8 bases from J, with 14 bases between. CDR3 length equals 12 residues.

In its sample, this clone was seen once. This chain uses TRBV7-3 with TRBJ1-1, with 7 bases identical to TRBD1. The V and J ends lost 5 bases and 0 bases, in that order; junction bases with no gene match: 6. Germline V gives CDR1 SGHTA, CDR2 FQGTGA. The length of the CDR3 is 15 residues. The CDR3 DNA sequence: TGTGCCAGCAGCGCCTCAGGGGGAATGAACACTGAAGCTTTCTTT. Translated, it gives CASSASGGMNTEAFF.

This clone was seen only once. As DNA, the CDR3 is TGTGCCAGCAGTAGCGGGAGCGATTCAGAGACCCAGTACTTC. Translation gives CASSSGSDSETQYF. V is TRBV6-6 and J is TRBJ2-5, with 8 bases matching TRBD2. Germline V gene lookup returns CDR1 MNHNY and CDR2 SVGAGI (reference sequence). This CDR3 has 14 residues. V shed 5 bases and J 4 bases; nucleotides not matched to a gene: 6.

This clone was recorded only once. DNA for the CDR3: TGTGCCAGCAGCCCCCCCGCTCGGAGCCAAAACATTCAGTACTTC. Translated, it gives CASSPPARSQNIQYF. The rearrangement uses TRBV11-2 and TRBJ2-4; no clear D gene. Germline V gene sequence: CDR1 SGHAT, CDR2 FQNNGV. V was cut by 5 bases and J by 5 bases, with 16 bases left in between. The CDR3 loop spans 15 amino acids.

This chain links TRBV27 with TRBJ2-7, with D perhaps TRBD1 (5 bases). The CDR3 is 13 residues long. Germline V gene data show CDR1 as MNHEY and CDR2 as SMNVEV (reference sequence). V was cut by 0 bases and J by 3 bases, with 6 bases left in between. The CDR3 protein is CASSLSDNYEQYF. CDR3 sequence (DNA): TGTGCCAGCAGTTTATCGGACAACTACGAGCAGTACTTC.

The chain joins TRBV6-5 to TRBJ2-1; no firm D call. The CDR3 contains 13 residues. CDR1 and CDR2 (germline): MNHEY, SVGAGI. Trimming shortened V by 0 bases and J by 0 bases, and 0 bases separated the two germline ends. CDR3 nucleotides: TGTGCCAGCAGTTACTCCTCCTACAATGAGCAGTTCTTC. This gives the protein CASSYSSYNEQFF.

The CDR3 coding sequence is TGTGCCATCGGGGCTAGCGGGAGTGCGAACACCGGGGAGCTGTTTTTT. Translation gives CAIGASGSANTGELFF. The chain links TRBV10-3 to TRBJ2-2, with 10 bases fitting TRBD2. With 8 bases clipped from V and 0 bases from J, the junction kept 6 bases outside the gene matches. Germline V lookup: CDR1 ENHRY, CDR2 SYGVKD. The CDR3 totals 16 residues.

The CDR3 DNA reads as TGTGCCTGGAGTTTTTGGCCTCTAGCCAAAAACATTCAGTACTTC. Translated, it gives CAWSFWPLAKNIQYF. The V call is TRBV30, the J call TRBJ2-4; D gene unclear. Germline V gene sequence: CDR1 GTSNPN, CDR2 SVGIG (reference sequence). V was pared by 2 bases and J by 0 bases, with 11 bases between. There are 15 residues in the CDR3.

V is TRBV2 and J is TRBJ2-7; D unclear. This CDR3 has 11 amino acids. V gave up 7 bases and J gave up 3 bases, with 7 bases separating them. CDR1 is SNHLY, CDR2 FYNNEI, per germline. DNA for the CDR3: TGTGCCAGCACCTGGGACTACGAGCAGTACTTC. It is translated as CASTWDYEQYF.

The chain uses TRBV9 and TRBJ1-6; D ambiguous. Germline V gene sequence: CDR1 SGDLS, CDR2 YYNGEE. Trimming pared 4 bases from V and 5 bases from J, leaving 7 bases between. The CDR3 consists of 13 residues. The CDR3 DNA follows: TGTGCCAGCAGCCCCCAGCATAATTCACCCCTCCACTTT. Its translation: CASSPQHNSPLHF.

The rearrangement joins TRBV13 to TRBJ1-4, with D perhaps TRBD1 (6 bases). The germline V gene has CDR1 PRHDT and CDR2 FYEKMQ (reference sequence). CDR3 length equals 15 residues. The germline V and J ends were trimmed by 5 bases and 3 bases, with 13 bases remaining between them. The CDR3: CASSPRGFANEKLFF. CDR3 sequence (DNA): TGTGCCAGCAGCCCAAGGGGGTTTGCTAATGAAAAACTGTTTTTT.

J is TRBJ1-3 and V is TRBV27; tentative D call: TRBD1 (6 bases). V lost 0 bases and J lost 2, with 8 bases in between. This CDR3 is 15 amino acids long. Germline V CDR1 and CDR2: MNHEY, SMNVEV (reference sequence). CDR3 in DNA: TGTGCCAGCAGTTTATCAGGGGGGGCTGGAAACACCATATATTTT. Its translation is CASSLSGGAGNTIYF.

Only one count was recorded for this clone. The CDR3 bases are TGCGCCAGCAGCCAGAATCTCGAGGGGGCTTTCTTT. Encoded protein: CASSQNLEGAFF. V and J are TRBV4-1 and TRBJ1-1; a weak D match, TRBD1 (5 bases). The germline V gene encodes CDR1 MGHRA and CDR2 YSYEKL. The CDR3 loop spans 12 amino acids. Trimming took 3 bases from V and 11 from J, leaving 13 bases between them.